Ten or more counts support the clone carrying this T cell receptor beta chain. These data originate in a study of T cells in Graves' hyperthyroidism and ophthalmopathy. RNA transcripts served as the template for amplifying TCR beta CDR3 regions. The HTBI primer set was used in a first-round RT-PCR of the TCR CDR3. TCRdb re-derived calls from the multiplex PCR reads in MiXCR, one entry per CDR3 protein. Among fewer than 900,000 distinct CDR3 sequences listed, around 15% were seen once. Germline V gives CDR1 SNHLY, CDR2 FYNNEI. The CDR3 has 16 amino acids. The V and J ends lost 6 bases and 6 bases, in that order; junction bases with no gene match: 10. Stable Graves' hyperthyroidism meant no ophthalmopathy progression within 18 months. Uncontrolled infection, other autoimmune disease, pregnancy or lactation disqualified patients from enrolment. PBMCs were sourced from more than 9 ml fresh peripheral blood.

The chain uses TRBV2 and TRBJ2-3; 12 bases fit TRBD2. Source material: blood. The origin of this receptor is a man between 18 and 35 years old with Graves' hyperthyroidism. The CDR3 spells CASSPRLAGVADTQYF. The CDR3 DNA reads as TGTGCCAGCAGCCCCAGACTAGCGGGAGTGGCGGATACGCAGTATTTT.